This T cell receptor beta chain was identified in a study of neurological immune-mediated disorders. The table lists this clonotype with a few counts. Germline trimming cut 3 bases from V and 6 bases from J; bases unmatched to any gene: 15. Germline lookup yields CDR1 DFQATT and CDR2 SNEGSKA (reference sequence). This CDR3 has 16 amino acids. Synthesis of cDNA used 5'RACE (with 10-nucleotide random UMIs). In TCRdb, the 5' RACE reads were re-called with MiXCR into one record per CDR3 protein. The sample includes roughly 30,000 distinct CDR3 sequences, roughly 6.7% of them seen just once. The source material was PBMCs. V usage is TRBV20-1 and J usage is TRBJ2-3; 7 bases map to TRBD2. This TCR came from a woman in her fifties or sixties in good health. The CDR3 DNA follows: TGCAGTGCTAGTGAAGGGTCGGGCGGGAGTTACGATACGCAGTATTTT. It yields the protein CSASEGSGGSYDTQYF.